This T cell receptor beta chain was captured by sequencing in a study of cytomegalovirus exposure and HLA in healthy donors. Study-level background: The study placed roughly four fifths of its 398 genotyped donors in the Caucasian-associated ancestry cluster. Study-wide points: The investigators catalogued 150 to 200 TCR beta chains as cytomegalovirus-associated. In a later analysis, HLA-associated TCR beta chains were more clonally expanded than equally common others.

Regarding this clone: Its antigen is still unknown.

The primer mix had 60 Vbeta and 13 Jbeta primers. Using immunoSEQ multiplex PCR, the repertoire was profiled, and TCRdb retains in-frame clones only, with some absent. The data contain about 95,000 clones, about 80% of them singletons. The sample taken for sequencing was PBMCs. The receptor comes from a man younger than 30 in good health and CMV-seropositive.

Here the CDR3 DNA reads TGTGCCAGCAGTGAGGACAGCAGGAGACCCCTCCACTTT. The encoded protein is CASSEDSRRPLHF. The V call is TRBV6-4, the J call TRBJ1-6; D might be TRBD1 (6 bases). The CDR3 consists of 13 residues. CDR1 and CDR2 (germline): MRHNA, SNTAGT. Trimming took off 3 bases at V and 12 bases at J, with 12 bases between the two ends.